These 12 T cell receptor beta chains were all obtained from the same sample, sequenced in a study of T-cell reconstitution after alpha-beta-depleted transplantation in children. It was with unique molecular identifiers that the TCRbeta library was prepared. TCRdb reprocessed the PCR reads via MiXCR and lists one record per CDR3 protein. The table records over 90,000 distinct CDR3 sequences, around 7% of them present only once. The sample was PBMCs, taken before TCRalphabeta/CD19-depleted stem cell transplant. Receptors originate from a boy younger than 10 with acute lymphoblastic leukemia, due to receive a stem cell transplant.

At least ten counts were recorded for this clonotype. The chain couples TRBV12-3 or TRBV12-4 to TRBJ2-1, with TRBD2 identical over 9 bases. V shed 10 bases, J shed 3 bases, and the junction held 13 bases outside the gene matches. This CDR3 contains 16 residues. This CDR3 reads CAILPWERGDYNEQFF. DNA for the CDR3: TGTGCCATCCTCCCCTGGGAGCGGGGGGACTACAATGAGCAGTTCTTC.

The genes are TRBV5-4 and TRBJ2-2; the D gene is possibly TRBD2 (5 bases). V gave up 4 bases and J gave up 5 bases, with 12 bases separating them. CDR1 is SGHNT, CDR2 YYREEE, per germline (reference sequence). This CDR3 comprises 14 residues. In DNA form, the CDR3 reads TGTGCCAGCAGCACCCCCCTAGCTACCGGGGAGCTGTTTTTT. Its translation is CASSTPLATGELFF.

The chain combines TRBV4-2 with TRBJ2-7; 10 positions agree with TRBD1. The CDR3 has 17 residues. From germline, CDR1 is LGHNA and CDR2 YNFKEQ. V was pared by 1 base and J by 4 bases, with 10 bases of the junction left unmatched. CDR3 DNA sequence: TGTGCCAGCAGCCAAGTATCAGCGAGACAGGGGGCTTACGAGCAGTACTTC. Its translation is CASSQVSARQGAYEQYF.

In this sample, this clonotype turned up many times. V is TRBV2 and J is TRBJ2-5, with 8 positions matching TRBD2. With 5 bases clipped from V and 5 bases from J, the junction kept 10 bases outside the gene matches. This CDR3 has 15 residues. Germline CDR1 reads SNHLY; CDR2 reads FYNNEI. CDR3 in amino acids: CASSRGGGQVETQYF. In DNA form, the CDR3 reads TGTGCCAGCAGTCGCGGCGGGGGGCAGGTGGAGACCCAGTACTTC.

The chain couples TRBV6-1 to TRBJ2-3; maybe TRBD2 (6 bases). Trimming removed 10 bases at V and 3 bases at J, with 11 bases between. The CDR3 runs to 12 residues. From germline, CDR1 is MNHNS and CDR2 SASEGT. CDR3 sequence reads: CATLEGTDTQYF. The CDR3 region has the DNA TGTGCCACCCTGGAGGGAACAGATACGCAGTATTTT.

V gene TRBV19 combines with J gene TRBJ1-1; 10 nucleotides line up with TRBD1. CDR1 and CDR2 (germline): LNHDA, SQIVND (reference sequence). V dropped 3 bases and J dropped 5; count of bases not matched to a gene: 6. This CDR3 comprises 15 residues. The DNA of the CDR3 is TGTGCCAGTAGTATCGGGGACAGGGGAGGAACTGAAGCTTTCTTT. Its translation is CASSIGDRGGTEAFF.

The sample holds many counts of this clonotype. CDR3 protein: CASGSRQDPLLGKNIQYF. CDR3 DNA sequence: TGTGCTAGTGGGTCCCGACAGGACCCCCTTCTAGGCAAAAACATTCAGTACTTC. The chain recombines TRBV12-5 with TRBJ2-4, with D possibly being TRBD1 (6 bases). V was shortened by 6 bases and J by 3 bases, with 24 bases between the two germline ends. Germline CDR1 is LGHNT and CDR2 is FRNRAP. The CDR3 loop spans 18 amino acids.

This chain connects TRBV18 to TRBJ2-1; 7 nucleotides match TRBD2. There are 15 residues in the CDR3. The germline V gene has CDR1 KGHSH and CDR2 LQKENI. After removal of 3 bases from V and 3 bases from J, the junction contained 5 bases not matched to a gene. The CDR3 nucleotides are TGTGCCAGCTCACCGATGGGGGGGGACTACAATGAGCAGTTCTTC. Its protein is CASSPMGGDYNEQFF.

The V gene is TRBV6-4, the J gene TRBJ2-7; D may match TRBD1 or TRBD2 (5 bases each). The ends were cut back, 8 bases at V and 0 bases at J, with 20 bases in the middle. This CDR3 contains 16 residues. CDR1 is MRHNA, CDR2 SNTAGT, per germline. The CDR3 sequence: CASGPIWGYSSYEQYF. Written as DNA, the CDR3 is TGTGCCAGCGGCCCTATATGGGGGTATAGCTCCTACGAGCAGTACTTC.

This clonotype was found a few times. The V and J genes are TRBV20-1 and TRBJ1-2; 9 nucleotides align to TRBD1. This CDR3 has 14 amino acids. The trim removed 4 bases at V and 5 bases at J, leaving 8 bases unmatched. The V gene's germline CDR1 is DFQATT and CDR2 SNEGSKA (reference sequence). Written as DNA, the CDR3 is TGCAGTGCTACGACGCGGACAGGGGAATATGGCTACACCTTC. It codes for CSATTRTGEYGYTF.

This clonotype was seen at least ten times. The chain carries TRBV20-1 and TRBJ1-1, with TRBD1 identical over 9 bases. V gave up 3 bases and J gave up 0 bases; unmatched junction bases: 8. CDR3 length equals 16 residues. Germline loops: CDR1 DFQATT, CDR2 SNEGSKA (reference sequence). The CDR3 spells CSASERTGDMNTEAFF. CDR3 bases: TGCAGTGCTAGCGAAAGGACAGGGGATATGAACACTGAAGCTTTCTTT.

The sample holds many counts of this clonotype. V and J are TRBV9 and TRBJ1-6; TRBD1 agrees at 9 bases. Trimming at V came to 5 bases and at J to 10 bases, leaving 7 bases not matched to a gene. CDR1 is SGDLS, CDR2 YYNGEE, per germline. This CDR3 region has 14 residues. In DNA form, the CDR3 reads TGTGCCAGCAGTCAGACAGGGGGGCGCTCACCCCTCCACTTT. Residues: CASSQTGGRSPLHF.